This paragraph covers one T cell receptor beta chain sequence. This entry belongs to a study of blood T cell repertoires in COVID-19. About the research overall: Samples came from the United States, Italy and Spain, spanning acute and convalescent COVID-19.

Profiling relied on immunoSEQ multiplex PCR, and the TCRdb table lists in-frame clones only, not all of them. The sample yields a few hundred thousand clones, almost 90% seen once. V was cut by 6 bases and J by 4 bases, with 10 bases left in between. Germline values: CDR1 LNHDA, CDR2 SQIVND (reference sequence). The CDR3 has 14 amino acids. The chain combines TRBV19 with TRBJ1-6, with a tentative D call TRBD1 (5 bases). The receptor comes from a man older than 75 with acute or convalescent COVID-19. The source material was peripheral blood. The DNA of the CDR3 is TGTGCCAGTAGCAGGACAACTTATAATTCACCCCTCCACTTT. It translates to CASSRTTYNSPLHF.